This is a list of T cell receptor beta chains from one sample in a study of T cell responses to AZD1222 COVID-19 vaccine. The table came from immunoSEQ multiplex PCR; TCRdb's copy has only in-frame clones and leaves some out. The data contain 95,000 to 110,000 clones, around 90% of them singletons. Material: peripheral blood, obtained on day 0 of AZD1222 vaccination. The receptors shown here come from an adult in good health. The CDR3 runs from the conserved cysteine through the conserved F or W. The order of the fields is V gene, clone size, D gene, J gene, CDR3 DNA, CDR3 protein. The D gene is left open where the match is weak. Only some rows state a clone size, as once, few, many or a class for expanded clones.

TRBV7-9,-,TRBD1,TRBJ1-1,TGTGCCAGCAGTTCGGGACAGGGGAACACTGAAGCTTTCTTT,CASSSGQGNTEAFF
TRBV3-1/TRBV3-2,-,-,TRBJ1-2,TGTGCCAGCAGCCGGAGCGGGGGGCGGGCTAACTATGGCTACACCTTC,CASSRSGGRANYGYTF
TRBV9,-,-,TRBJ2-3,TGTGCCAGCAGCGTAGCCCCCGGCACCACAAAGGGCGATACGCAGTATTTT,CASSVAPGTTKGDTQYF
TRBV4-1,once,-,TRBJ2-7,TGCGCCAGCAGCCAAGAGGCGGAGGGGCTTCCCTACGAGCAGTACTTC,CASSQEAEGLPYEQYF
TRBV6-2/TRBV6-3,-,-,TRBJ1-6,TGTGCCAGCAGCCCTAACAGGGCCAGGACCTATAATTCACCCCTCCACTTT,CASSPNRARTYNSPLHF
TRBV4-3,-,-,TRBJ2-3,TGCGCCAGCAGCCAAGATCGGGGAGTGGGTACGCAGTATTTT,CASSQDRGVGTQYF
TRBV5-6,-,-,TRBJ1-4,TGTGCCAGCAGCTTGGGATCAGGACACCCGTTTTTT,CASSLGSGHPFF
TRBV12-3/TRBV12-4,few,-,TRBJ2-2,TGTGCCAGCCTTAGGGTGTCCGGGGAGCTGTTTTTT,CASLRVSGELFF
TRBV11-2,-,-,TRBJ2-7,TGTGCCAGCAGCCTATCGGCACAGGGCTCCTACGAGCAGTACTTC,CASSLSAQGSYEQYF
TRBV28,once,-,TRBJ1-4,TGTGCCAGCAGTTTTAGGGCCGGATCGATCGAGTTTTTT,CASSFRAGSIEFF
TRBV10-3,-,-,TRBJ2-7,TGTGCCGCTTATAACGGGGGCGGTTGGTACGAGCAGTACTTC,CAAYNGGGWYEQYF
TRBV5-8,-,-,TRBJ2-3,TGTGCCAGCAGCTTGGAGGGGCGGGAAGCAGATACGCAGTATTTT,CASSLEGREADTQYF
TRBV25-1,-,-,TRBJ1-5,TGTGCCAGCAGTGAGCAGGGCCGGGGGCAGCCCCAGCATTTT,CASSEQGRGQPQHF
TRBV9,-,-,TRBJ2-2,TGTGCCAGCAGCGTATCCGGCTTGGACACCGGGGAGCTGTTTTTT,CASSVSGLDTGELFF
TRBV19,-,-,TRBJ2-1,TGTGCCAGTAGTCAAAGGACCGGAGGGTATGAGCAGTTCTTC,CASSQRTGGYEQFF
TRBV27,-,TRBD1,TRBJ1-4,TGTGCCAGCACAGGGGGGACTAATGAAAAACTGTTTTTT,CASTGGTNEKLFF
TRBV28,-,-,TRBJ1-2,TGTGCCAGCAGTTCGTTTGGGACACCGTCCTATGGCTACACCTTC,CASSSFGTPSYGYTF
TRBV5-6,-,-,TRBJ1-1,TGTGCCAGCAGCTATTTCTTGATGAACACTGAAGCTTTCTTT,CASSYFLMNTEAFF
TRBV5-1,-,-,TRBJ1-4,TGCGCCAGCAGCTTGGGGACCTCAAATGAAAAACTGTTTTTT,CASSLGTSNEKLFF
TRBV2,-,-,TRBJ2-7,TGTGCCAGCAGCGGGGACTTCCTGATTTCCTACGAGCAGTACTTC,CASSGDFLISYEQYF
TRBV19,-,-,TRBJ1-5,TGTGCCAGTAGTCCTCCAGCGGGACTCTATAGCAATCAGCCCCAGCATTTT,CASSPPAGLYSNQPQHF
TRBV4-1,-,-,TRBJ1-5,TGCGCCAGCAGCCAAGTGGCCCAATTAGCATCGCCCCAGCATTTT,CASSQVAQLASPQHF
TRBV3-1/TRBV3-2,-,-,TRBJ2-5,TGTGCCAGCAGCCAAGATTTGGTACCGGGAGAGACCCAGTACTTC,CASSQDLVPGETQYF
TRBV27,once,TRBD2,TRBJ2-7,TGTGCCAGCCGATACTCGGGGGGGCCAATATTCGAGCAGTACTTC,CASRYSGGPIFEQYF
TRBV19,-,-,TRBJ2-1,TGTGCCAGTAGTATTACGGGAGTTTACAATGAGCAGTTCTTC,CASSITGVYNEQFF
TRBV12-3/TRBV12-4,-,-,TRBJ2-7,TGTGCCAGCAGCTCCAGGGTCTACGAGCAGTACTTC,CASSSRVYEQYF
TRBV30,-,TRBD1,TRBJ1-2,TGTGCCTCCGGACAGGGGGCTCTCTATGGCTACACCTTC,CASGQGALYGYTF
TRBV2,-,TRBD1,TRBJ1-2,TGTGCCAGGGGGGAACAGGGGAACTATGGCTACACCTTC,CARGEQGNYGYTF
TRBV29-1,-,TRBD1,TRBJ2-3,TGCAGCGTGGGGACAGGGGGGGCGGTTGATACGCAGTATTTT,CSVGTGGAVDTQYF
TRBV11-2,-,-,TRBJ2-7,TGTGCCAGCAGCACCAGACGGGACGCCGAGCAGTACTTC,CASSTRRDAEQYF
TRBV6-1,few,TRBD1,TRBJ1-5,TGTGCCAGCAGTGACCAGGGGGCAAATCAGCCCCAGCATTTT,CASSDQGANQPQHF
TRBV18,once,-,TRBJ1-4,TGTGCCAGCTCACCCGGAGGTGTAACTAATGAAAAACTGTTTTTT,CASSPGGVTNEKLFF
TRBV5-4,-,-,TRBJ2-1,TGTGCCAGCAGCTTTTATGTCGGGACATTACTGTACAGTGAGCAGTTCTTC,CASSFYVGTLLYSEQFF
TRBV27,-,TRBD1,TRBJ2-5,TGTGCCAGCAGTTTGGGGACAGGGCACCAAGAGACCCAGTACTTC,CASSLGTGHQETQYF
TRBV5-4,-,-,TRBJ1-3,TGTGCCAGCAGCTTGGCGCCGGGGGCTGGAAACACCATATATTTT,CASSLAPGAGNTIYF